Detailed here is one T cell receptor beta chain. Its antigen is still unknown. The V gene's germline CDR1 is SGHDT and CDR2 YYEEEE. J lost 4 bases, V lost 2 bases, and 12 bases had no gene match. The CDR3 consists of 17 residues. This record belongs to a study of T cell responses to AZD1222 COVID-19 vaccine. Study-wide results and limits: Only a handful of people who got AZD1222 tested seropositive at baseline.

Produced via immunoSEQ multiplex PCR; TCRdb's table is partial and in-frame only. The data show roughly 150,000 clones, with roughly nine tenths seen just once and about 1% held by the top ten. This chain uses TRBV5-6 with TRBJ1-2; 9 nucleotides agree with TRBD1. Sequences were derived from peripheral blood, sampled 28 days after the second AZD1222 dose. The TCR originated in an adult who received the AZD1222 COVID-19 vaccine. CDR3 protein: CASSLGNRGQSSYGYTF. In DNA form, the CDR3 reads TGTGCCAGCAGCTTAGGAAACAGGGGGCAGTCAAGCTATGGCTACACCTTC.